What follows are 19 T cell receptor beta chains derived from one specimen sequenced in a study of blood T cells in healthy people across ages. Alongside a J-beta primer mix, a sample-barcoded 5' primer served in a second PCR lasting roughly 6 to 12 cycles. TCRdb ran MiXCR on the 5' RACE reads and lists one entry per CDR3 protein. The table records 380,000 or so distinct CDR3 sequences, 50% to 60% of them present only once. The source material was blood. All receptors derive from a man between 60 and 75 years old in good health.

CDR3 loop: CASSLSGEYTDTQYF. The CDR3 DNA follows: TGTGCCAGCAGTTTATCGGGGGAATACACAGATACGCAGTATTTT. The chain has TRBV28 and TRBJ2-3; possible D gene TRBD2, 6 bases. The CDR3 length is 15 residues. The germline V gene has CDR1 MDHEN and CDR2 SYDVKM. With 1 base removed from V and 2 bases from J, the gap between germline ends came to 10 bases.

This clonotype showed up many times. V and J are TRBV7-9 and TRBJ2-3; D not resolved. With 3 bases removed from V and 2 bases from J, the gap between germline ends came to 3 bases. The CDR3 contains 12 residues. CDR1 is SEHNR, CDR2 FQNEAQ, per germline (reference sequence). The CDR3 region is CASSFDTDTQYF. The CDR3 bases are TGTGCCAGCAGCTTTGACACAGATACGCAGTATTTT. The whole variable domain, remainder taken from reference TRBV7-9 and TRBJ2-3, is DTGVSQNPRHKITKRGQNVTFRCDPISEHNRLYWYRQTLGQGPEFLTYFQNEAQLEKSRLLSDRFSAERPKGSFSTLEIQRTEQGDSAMYLCASSFDTDTQYFGPGTRLTVL.

This CDR3 reads CASRGDSPGYTF. The CDR3 nucleotides are TGTGCCAGCAGGGGTGACAGCCCCGGCTACACCTTC. This chain connects TRBV2 to TRBJ1-2; possibly TRBD1 for D (5 bases). The CDR3 has 12 residues. V was trimmed by 6 bases and J by 8 bases, leaving 13 bases between them. Germline V lookup: CDR1 SNHLY, CDR2 FYNNEI.

Concerning this clonotype: A read error may explain this, as a much larger clone is one base away. The chain has TRBV11-1 and TRBJ2-7, with unresolved D. Germline V gene sequence: CDR1 SGHAT, CDR2 FQDESV (reference sequence). There are 14 residues in the CDR3. Between the trimmed V and J ends, which lost 0 bases and 12 bases, there was a span of 18 bases. The CDR3, as DNA: TGTGCCAGCAGCTTAGCGCAGCCCCAAGAGACCCGGTACTTC. Residues: CASSLAQPQETRYF.

J is TRBJ2-1 and V is TRBV6-2 or TRBV6-3, with a tentative D call TRBD2 (6 bases). Germline CDR1 is MNHEY and CDR2 is SVGEGT. V lost 7 bases to trimming and J lost 9 bases, with 19 bases between them. This CDR3 is 14 amino acids long. The CDR3, as DNA: TGTGCCAGCACCGAGGGACTGCTTTCGGGTGAGCAGTTCTTC. Its protein is CASTEGLLSGEQFF.

The chain employs TRBV20-1 and TRBJ2-1, with D uncertain. The germline V gene has CDR1 DFQATT and CDR2 SNEGSKA (reference sequence). The CDR3 consists of 15 residues. Trimming removed 1 base from V and 6 bases from J, with 16 bases in between. CDR3 sequence (DNA): TGCAGTGCTAGAGGGTGGACCCCCGGTGGCAATGAGCAGTTCTTC. Translating gives CSARGWTPGGNEQFF.

The chain has TRBV5-1 and TRBJ1-4; D is uncertain. Germline values: CDR1 SGHRS, CDR2 YFSETQ. This CDR3 spans 15 amino acids. Trimming left V 0 bases short and J 0 bases short, with 6 bases between. For the CDR3, the DNA is TGCGCCAGCAGCTTGGCCGGGGCAACTAATGAAAAACTGTTTTTT. Translated, it gives CASSLAGATNEKLFF.

V is TRBV7-2 and J is TRBJ2-2; 10 bases match TRBD2. Germline V gene sequence: CDR1 SGHTA, CDR2 FQGNSA. This CDR3 contains 16 residues. J was trimmed by 5 bases and V by 5 bases; bases with no gene match: 8. CDR3 sequence (DNA): TGTGCCAGCAGCCAAGCTAGCGGGAGTTCAACCGGGGAGCTGTTTTTT. Amino acids: CASSQASGSSTGELFF.

This clonotype was detected many times. The V gene is TRBV27, the J gene TRBJ2-7, with D possibly TRBD2 on 6 matching bases. The V gene lost 5 bases and the J gene lost 3 bases, with 17 bases spanning the gap. The CDR3 is 15 residues long. CDR1 and CDR2 from the germline V gene are MNHEY and SMNVEV (reference sequence). The CDR3, as DNA: TGTGCCAGCAGTCCGCGTTGGAGGGTAGGCTACGAGCAGTACTTC. It encodes CASSPRWRVGYEQYF.

The chain recombines TRBV18 with TRBJ2-4; perhaps TRBD2 as D (6 bases). Near its end, the DNA agrees better with TRBJ2-5, so the J call may be wrong. The V gene's germline CDR1 is KGHSH and CDR2 LQKENI. The CDR3 has 15 amino acids. The chain's CDR3 is CASSPPGGFQETQYF. The CDR3 DNA is TGTGCCAGCTCACCACCGGGGGGTTTCCAAGAGACCCAGTACTTC.

The chain joins TRBV5-4 to TRBJ1-2; 7 bases are a match to TRBD1. The CDR3 loop spans 15 amino acids. Germline-derived CDR1 and CDR2 are SGHNT and YYREEE (reference sequence). J lost 8 bases, V lost 3 bases, and 13 bases had no gene match. In DNA form, the CDR3 reads TGTGCCAGCAGCTACGACAGGGCGCTCATCTGGGGCTACACCTTC. Residues: CASSYDRALIWGYTF.

This chain connects TRBV29-1 to TRBJ2-4, with 8 bases lining up with TRBD1. Germline V gives CDR1 SQVTM, CDR2 ANQGSEA. The CDR3 loop spans 13 amino acids. Unmatched junction bases numbered 12, after V lost 4 bases and J lost 13 bases. CDR3 sequence: CSVVRTGLVEQYF. DNA for the CDR3: TGCAGCGTTGTTCGGACAGGGTTGGTTGAGCAGTACTTC.

This clonotype has just a few counts. The chain joins TRBV3-1 to TRBJ2-5, with D perhaps matching TRBD2 (6 bases). Germline assignment: CDR1 LGHDT and CDR2 YNNKEL (reference sequence). The CDR3 covers 14 residues. V was clipped by 8 bases and J by 3 bases, with 16 bases between them. CDR3 sequence reads: CASEFGGEEETQYF. In DNA form, the CDR3 reads TGTGCCAGCGAATTCGGCGGGGAGGAAGAGACCCAGTACTTC.

This clonotype was seen a handful of times. The V gene is TRBV29-1, the J gene TRBJ2-3; D is unresolved. Between the trimmed V and J ends, which lost 5 bases and 1 base, there was a span of 13 bases. The CDR3 length is 14 residues. From germline, CDR1 is SQVTM and CDR2 ANQGSEA. This CDR3 reads CSVRLGGRTDTQYF. CDR3 nucleotides: TGCAGCGTTCGCCTGGGCGGACGCACAGATACGCAGTATTTT.

This clonotype was seen only a few times. A much larger clone lies a single base off, so this may be a read error. The rearrangement joins TRBV18 to TRBJ2-5, with 9 bases matching TRBD1. The germline V gene has CDR1 KGHSH and CDR2 LQKENI. The ends lost 3 bases at V and 11 bases at J; junction bases unmatched: 16. There are 16 residues in the CDR3. CDR3 amino acids: CASSPRRSQGADEQYF. DNA of the CDR3: TGTGCCAGCTCACCTCGTCGTTCACAGGGGGCCGATGAGCAGTACTTC.

The CDR3 region has the DNA TGTGCCAGCAGCGAGCAGTATGGCACCTCCTATAATTCACCCCTCCACTTT. This codes for CASSEQYGTSYNSPLHF. The chain couples TRBV12-3 or TRBV12-4 to TRBJ1-6; D call uncertain. CDR3 length equals 17 residues. V was shortened by 6 bases and J by 0 bases, with 15 bases between the two germline ends.

V gene TRBV20-1 combines with J gene TRBJ2-1, with TRBD2 matching over 8 bases. The CDR3 consists of 14 residues. CDR1 and CDR2 from the germline V gene are DFQATT and SNEGSKA (reference sequence). The trim removed 7 bases at V and 6 bases at J, leaving 11 bases unmatched. CDR3 sequence: CSVPRAGGGNEQFF. The CDR3 region has the DNA TGCAGTGTCCCCCGGGCGGGGGGTGGCAATGAGCAGTTCTTC.

This clonotype was detected a few times. V usage is TRBV7-9 and J usage is TRBJ1-2, with D hard to call. V shed 5 bases and J shed 0 bases, with 13 bases lying between them. The CDR3 consists of 15 residues. Germline CDR1 and CDR2: SEHNR and FQNEAQ (reference sequence). DNA of the CDR3: TGTGCCAGCAGCCCCCAACTCCAGACTAACTATGGCTACACCTTC. This codes for CASSPQLQTNYGYTF.

This clonotype turned up a few times. The chain uses TRBV4-3 and TRBJ2-7; D not resolved. The CDR3 length is 15 residues. Trimming cost V 3 bases and J 0 bases, with 12 bases left between them. CDR1 is LGHNA, CDR2 YSLEER, per germline. The CDR3 is CASSQTRGSSYEQYF. The CDR3 region has the DNA TGCGCCAGCAGCCAGACGCGAGGTAGCTCCTACGAGCAGTACTTC.